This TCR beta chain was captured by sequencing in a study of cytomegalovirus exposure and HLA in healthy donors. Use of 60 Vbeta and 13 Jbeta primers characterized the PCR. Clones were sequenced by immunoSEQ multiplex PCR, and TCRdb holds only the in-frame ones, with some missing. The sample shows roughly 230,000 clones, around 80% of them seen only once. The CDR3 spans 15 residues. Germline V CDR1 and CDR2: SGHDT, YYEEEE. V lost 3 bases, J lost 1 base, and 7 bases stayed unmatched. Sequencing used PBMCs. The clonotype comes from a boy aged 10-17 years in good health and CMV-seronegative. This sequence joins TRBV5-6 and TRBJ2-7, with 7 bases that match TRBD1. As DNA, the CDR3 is TGTGCCAGCAGCTCGGACAGGTTTGTTTCCTACGAGCAGTACTTC. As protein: CASSSDRFVSYEQYF.